The present TCR beta chain was sequenced within a study of regulatory T cells in long-lasting Graves disease. General observations from the study: Sample size, which was small, may have reduced accuracy.

Sample time point: persistent/refractory GD, antithyroid drugs over 5 years with positive TRAb. RNA from PBMCs was the source of the TCR library. American Thyroid Association guidelines were used to diagnose Graves' disease. According to the study, TCR beta libraries were built with iRepertoire HTBI primers and CDR3-region Arm-PCR. TCRdb reprocessed the multiplex PCR reads via MiXCR and lists one record per CDR3 protein. The table records about 430,000 distinct CDR3 sequences, 21% of them present only once. This clonotype occurred a few times. Its target is not known. The CDR3 length is 18 residues. The V gene's germline CDR1 is DFQATT and CDR2 SNEGSKA (reference sequence).

The sequence came from a female donor with Graves disease. The chain is built from TRBV20-1 and TRBJ2-4; a possible D gene is TRBD1 (5 bases). The starting material was peripheral blood mononuclear cells (PBMCs), obtained when the disease was refractory, from a patient treated with antithyroid drugs. This chain's CDR3 is CSASRGTRVLGTKNIQYF. CDR3 bases: TGCAGCGCAAGTAGGGGTACGAGAGTACTGGGAACCAAAAACATTCAGTACTTC.